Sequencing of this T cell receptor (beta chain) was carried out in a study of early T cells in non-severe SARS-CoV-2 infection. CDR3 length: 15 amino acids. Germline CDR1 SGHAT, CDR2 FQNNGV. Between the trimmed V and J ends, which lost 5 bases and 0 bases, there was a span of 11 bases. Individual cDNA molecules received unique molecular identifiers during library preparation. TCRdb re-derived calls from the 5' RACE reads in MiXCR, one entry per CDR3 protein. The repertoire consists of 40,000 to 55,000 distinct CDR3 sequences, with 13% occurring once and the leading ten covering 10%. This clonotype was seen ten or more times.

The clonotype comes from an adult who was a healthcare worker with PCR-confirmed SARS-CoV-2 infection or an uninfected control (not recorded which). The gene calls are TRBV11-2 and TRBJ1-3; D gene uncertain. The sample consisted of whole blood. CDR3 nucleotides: TGTGCCAGCAGCCCCTGGGCCACCTCTGGAAACACCATATATTTT. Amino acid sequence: CASSPWATSGNTIYF.